The 20 T cell receptor beta chains listed next were all sequenced from one sample in a study of cytomegalovirus exposure and HLA in healthy donors. The PCR was carried out with 60 Vbeta primers and 13 Jbeta primers. TCRdb's copy holds only in-frame clones and misses some; the assay was immunoSEQ multiplex PCR. The sample yields around 190,000 clones, roughly 75% seen once. The sample taken for sequencing was PBMCs. The origin of the receptors is a man aged 35-49 years in good health and CMV-seronegative.

J is TRBJ2-3 and V is TRBV6-1, with 9 bases lining up with TRBD1. CDR3 length: 14 amino acids. Trimming at V came to 4 bases and at J to 6 bases, leaving 5 bases not matched to a gene. CDR1 and CDR2 from the germline V gene are MNHNS and SASEGT. DNA of the CDR3: TGTGCCAGCAGTGTTGGACAGGGGCCGGATACGCAGTATTTT. Translation: CASSVGQGPDTQYF.

This rearrangement joins TRBV10-1 to TRBJ2-3; TRBD2 matches at 15 bases. The germline V gene encodes CDR1 WNHNN and CDR2 SYGVQD (reference sequence). This CDR3 is 18 amino acids long. Losses at the gene ends were 6 bases for V and 4 bases for J; bases not matched to a gene: 11. CDR3 residues: CASSATGLAGGSSDTQYF. In DNA, the CDR3 is TGCGCCAGCAGCGCAACGGGACTAGCGGGGGGAAGCTCAGATACGCAGTATTTT.

This chain connects TRBV9 to TRBJ1-1; TRBD1 aligns across 7 bases. V shed 4 bases and J 5 bases; nucleotides not matched to a gene: 8. This CDR3 is built from 14 residues. Germline assignment: CDR1 SGDLS and CDR2 YYNGEE. CDR3 nucleotide sequence: TGTGCCAGCAGCCCGACGACAGGGTTTACTGAAGCTTTCTTT. It yields the protein CASSPTTGFTEAFF.

V usage is TRBV7-9 and J usage is TRBJ2-1, with 8 bases aligning to TRBD1. J lost 4 bases, V lost 1 base, and 3 bases had no gene match. Germline lookup yields CDR1 SEHNR and CDR2 FQNEAQ (reference sequence). The CDR3 consists of 15 residues. Here the CDR3 reads CASSLVDRGYNEQFF. The CDR3 DNA is TGTGCCAGCAGCTTAGTTGACAGGGGTTACAATGAGCAGTTCTTC. Filled out from reference TRBV7-9 and TRBJ2-1, the complete variable domain reads DTGVSQNPRHKITKRGQNVTFRCDPISEHNRLYWYRQTLGQGPEFLTYFQNEAQLEKSRLLSDRFSAERPKGSFSTLEIQRTEQGDSAMYLCASSLVDRGYNEQFFGPGTRLTVL.

The CDR3 DNA follows: TGTGCCAGCAGTTCCGGGACAGGATATCAGCCCCAGCATTTT. It specifies CASSSGTGYQPQHF. This chain joins TRBV6-5 and TRBJ1-5; TRBD1 agrees at 8 bases. The CDR3 covers 14 residues. V trimming: 4 bases; J trimming: 5 bases; junction bases outside the gene matches: 4. Germline CDR1 reads MNHEY; CDR2 reads SVGAGI.

The V gene is TRBV6-5, the J gene TRBJ1-1, with unresolved D. V shed 6 bases and J shed 4 bases, with 18 bases lying between them. The CDR3 is 15 amino acids. From germline, CDR1 is MNHEY and CDR2 SVGAGI. Here the CDR3 DNA reads TGTGCCAGCAGCCCTACAGAAGGTGTCGGCACTGAAGCTTTCTTT. Protein product: CASSPTEGVGTEAFF.

The V call is TRBV19, the J call TRBJ1-5; D is possibly TRBD1 (6 bases). The CDR3 has 17 residues. The V and J ends lost 3 bases and 7 bases respectively, with 22 bases between them. CDR1 and CDR2 (germline): LNHDA, SQIVND (reference sequence). This chain's CDR3 is CASSMVPGGARWQPQHF. For the CDR3, the DNA is TGTGCCAGTAGTATGGTTCCTGGGGGGGCGCGGTGGCAGCCCCAGCATTTT.

V usage is TRBV11-2 and J usage is TRBJ2-3; weak D call: TRBD2 (6 bases). From germline, CDR1 is SGHAT and CDR2 FQNNGV. CDR3 length equals 14 residues. Deletions cut 6 bases from V and 5 bases from J, with 15 bases between. CDR3 loop: CASRTAGWRDTQYF. CDR3 sequence (DNA): TGTGCCAGCAGAACAGCGGGTTGGAGAGATACGCAGTATTTT.

The chain uses TRBV30 and TRBJ2-5; D is uncertain. The J call may be wrong; the DNA end is better matched by TRBJ2-7. Germline lookup yields CDR1 GTSNPN and CDR2 SVGIG (reference sequence). The CDR3 is 13 residues long. CDR3 DNA: TGTGCCTGGAGTAACCGAATCTCCTACGAGCAGTACTTC. This sequence encodes CAWSNRISYEQYF.

The genes are TRBV6-6 and TRBJ2-5; 9 bases agree with TRBD2. With V trimmed by 6 bases and J by 1 base, 6 bases remained unmatched. The CDR3 length is 15 residues. CDR1 is MNHNY, CDR2 SVGAGI, per germline (reference sequence). The CDR3 DNA sequence: TGTGCCAGCAGCTCTAGCGGGGTCATCCAAGAGACCCAGTACTTC. Its translation: CASSSSGVIQETQYF.

V usage is TRBV23-1 and J usage is TRBJ2-6; 11 bases match TRBD1. TRBV23-1 is reported as an ORF; its role is uncertain. With 6 bases clipped from V and 1 base from J, the junction kept 8 bases outside the gene matches. The CDR3 spans 18 residues. The DNA for the CDR3 is TGCGCCAGCAGCCCCGAGGACAGGGGGCTTTCTGGGGCCAACGTCCTGACTTTC. This gives the protein CASSPEDRGLSGANVLTF.

CDR3 residues: CASSWGQGETQYF. CDR3 nucleotides: TGTGCCAGCAGCTGGGGACAGGGAGAGACCCAGTACTTC. The gene calls are TRBV11-3 and TRBJ2-5; 9 bases match TRBD1. CDR3 length equals 13 residues. CDR1 and CDR2 (germline): SGHNT, YENEEA. Trimming removed 4 bases from V and 4 bases from J; junction bases left unmatched: 1.

The chain carries TRBV19 and TRBJ1-2, with D possibly matching TRBD1 (5 bases). CDR1 is LNHDA, CDR2 SQIVND, per germline (reference sequence). The CDR3 length is 15 residues. Trimming removed 3 bases from V and 6 bases from J, with 17 bases in between. The CDR3 here is CASSIGAGSGNGYTF. The CDR3 DNA follows: TGTGCCAGTAGTATTGGGGCAGGGTCTGGTAATGGCTACACCTTC.

This chain uses TRBV7-9 with TRBJ2-1, with D possibly being TRBD1 (6 bases). The V end lost 7 bases, the J end lost 0 bases, and 19 bases lay between the germline ends. The CDR3 has 17 amino acids. Germline CDR1 and CDR2: SEHNR and FQNEAQ (reference sequence). CDR3 bases: TGTGCCAGCACCCTCCGAGGGGGTCGGAGCTCCTACAATGAGCAGTTCTTC. This sequence encodes CASTLRGGRSSYNEQFF.

The chain carries TRBV13 and TRBJ2-7; D may be TRBD1 (6 bases). The V gene lost 8 bases and the J gene lost 5 bases, with 16 bases spanning the gap. The length of the CDR3 is 13 residues. Per germline, CDR1 PRHDT and CDR2 FYEKMQ (reference sequence). The CDR3 loop is CASSGTPKDEQYF. The CDR3, as DNA: TGTGCCAGCTCGGGGACACCAAAGGACGAGCAGTACTTC.

The rearrangement joins TRBV5-1 to TRBJ1-1; tentatively, D is TRBD1 (5 bases). CDR3 size: 16 residues. V was clipped by 4 bases and J by 0 bases, with 16 bases between them. The germline gives CDR1 SGHRS, CDR2 YFSETQ. CDR3 DNA sequence: TGCGCCAGCAGCCTTGCGGGGCCGATCCTGAACACTGAAGCTTTCTTT. It codes for CASSLAGPILNTEAFF.

The chain links TRBV5-4 to TRBJ1-6; no definite D call. The V gene's germline CDR1 is SGHNT and CDR2 YYREEE (reference sequence). The CDR3 is 15 amino acids. V lost 0 bases, J lost 0 bases, and 4 bases lay in between. The CDR3 protein is CASSLVSSYNSPLHF. The DNA for the CDR3 is TGTGCCAGCAGCTTGGTCAGCTCCTATAATTCACCCCTCCACTTT.

The J gene is TRBJ2-1, the V gene TRBV12-5; 12 nucleotides align to TRBD2. This CDR3 has 17 residues. With V trimmed by 0 bases and J by 6 bases, 6 bases remained unmatched. Looked up from germline, CDR1 is LGHNT and CDR2 is FRNRAP. The CDR3 reads CASGLVASGRGSNEQFF. For the CDR3, the DNA is TGTGCTAGTGGTTTGGTGGCTAGCGGGAGGGGGTCCAATGAGCAGTTCTTC.

The chain combines TRBV6-5 with TRBJ2-7; TRBD1 aligns across 7 bases. The germline gives CDR1 MNHEY, CDR2 SVGAGI. This CDR3 has 14 amino acids. V lost 5 bases, J lost 3 bases, and 7 bases stayed unmatched. For the CDR3, the DNA is TGTGCCAGCAGTGGACAGGCTAAACTCTACGAGCAGTACTTC. It codes for CASSGQAKLYEQYF.

The rearrangement uses TRBV5-6 and TRBJ1-2, with D maybe TRBD1 (5 bases). V was trimmed by 4 bases and J by 6 bases, leaving 13 bases between them. CDR1 and CDR2 (germline): SGHDT, YYEEEE. The CDR3 runs to 13 residues. In DNA, the CDR3 is TGTGCCAGCAGCCATCAGGGCGGAGATGGCTACACCTTC. It encodes CASSHQGGDGYTF.